This TCR beta chain was captured in a study of molecular identifiers for immune sequencing clone quantification. Overall study results and limits: Barcode-sharing identical TCR molecules could underestimate highly expanded clone sizes.

The germline V gene has CDR1 LGHNA and CDR2 YNFKEQ. There are 14 residues in the CDR3. Trimming stripped 4 bases from V and 5 bases from J, with 14 bases between. The CD8+CD4-CCR7+CD45RA+ phenotype defined the sorted naive CD8 T cells. In preparing bulk TCR libraries, previously described methods and listed TCR primers were used. TCRdb used MiXCR to reprocess the PCR reads, holding one entry per CDR3 protein. The table lists about 9,800 distinct CDR3 sequences, just under 20% of them singletons. By sample share, this clonotype is medium-sized. Its antigen is still unknown. This receptor was taken from a human donor in good health. Some libraries in this study had Jurkat cell RNA spiked in. The chain recombines TRBV4-2 with TRBJ2-5, with a possible D match to TRBD1 (5 bases). Sequences were obtained from naive CD8+ T cells from blood, with Jurkat cell RNA spiked in. The sample's subset: FACS-sorted CD8+CD4-CCR7+CD45RA+ naive T cells. The chain's CDR3 is CASSREGVGETQYF. The CDR3 DNA follows: TGTGCCAGCAGCCGCGAAGGGGTTGGCGAGACCCAGTACTTC.